Each of the 5 T cell receptor beta chains below was sequenced from the same sample in a study of neoadjuvant anti-PD-1 for oral cavity cancer. Assay used: immunoSEQ multiplex PCR; TCRdb lists only in-frame clones, some missing. The table records roughly 8,900 clones, about 73% of them present only once. Time point given: after neoadjuvant nivolumab, at surgical resection. The specimen comprised PBMCs, sampled after nivolumab (anti-PD-1) treatment. All receptors come from a person between 40 and 79 years old with oral cavity squamous cell carcinoma.

This clone has only a few counts. The J gene is TRBJ1-1, the V gene TRBV20-1; D unresolved. Germline CDR1 and CDR2: DFQATT and SNEGSKA (reference sequence). V lost 4 bases and J lost 3, with 6 bases in between. The CDR3 has 11 residues. CDR3 sequence reads: CSAKEDTEAFF. DNA of the CDR3: TGCAGTGCTAAGGAGGACACTGAAGCTTTCTTT.

The chain is built from TRBV6-6 and TRBJ1-2, with D unclear. Trimming cost V 6 bases and J 3 bases, with 5 bases left between them. In germline, CDR1 is MNHNY, CDR2 SVGAGI (reference sequence). The CDR3 runs 11 residues. Here the CDR3 DNA reads TGTGCCAGCAGCCTTGACTATGGCTACACCTTC. This sequence encodes CASSLDYGYTF.

This clone turned up a few times. V usage is TRBV10-3 and J usage is TRBJ2-7; 12 nucleotides agree with TRBD2. The CDR3 totals 14 residues. V lost 10 bases and J lost 4; bases outside the gene matches: 8. From germline, CDR1 is ENHRY and CDR2 SYGVKD. The CDR3 loop reads CASLGLAGPYEQYF. CDR3 coding DNA: TGTGCCAGCCTCGGACTAGCGGGACCTTACGAGCAGTACTTC.

The gene calls are TRBV29-1 and TRBJ1-2, with D hard to call. This CDR3 is built from 14 residues. Germline assignment: CDR1 SQVTM and CDR2 ANQGSEA. Trimming stripped 2 bases from V and 1 base from J, with 11 bases between. The CDR3 protein is CSVELTENNYGYTF. CDR3 nucleotide sequence: TGCAGCGTTGAACTCACAGAAAATAACTATGGCTACACCTTC.

Turning to this clone: The junction differs from germline at one of its ends, possibly a read error. This rearrangement joins TRBV7-6 to TRBJ2-1, with TRBD1 matching over 10 bases. Germline values: CDR1 SGHVS, CDR2 FNYEAQ. The CDR3 loop spans 13 amino acids. CDR3 residues: CASSLDGTGDCIF. The CDR3 nucleotides read TGTGCCAGCAGCTTAGACGGGACAGGGGATTGTATCTTC.